This T cell receptor (beta chain) was found in a study of Graves' ophthalmopathy and Graves' hyperthyroidism. For the study at large: Ophthalmopathy not arising within 18 months of follow-up defined hyperthyroidism as stable. The study, taken as a whole, reports: Cross-validated, the 13-signature model showed 87.88%/81.08% sensitivity/specificity, and 80%/75% in the test set. Most thyroid clonotypes expanded beyond 0.001 frequency were also found in blood.

Patients were diagnosed from clinical symptoms, serum thyroxine, TRAb, thyroid ultrasound and orbital computed tomography. CDR3 size: 15 residues. V was pared by 3 bases and J by 3 bases, with 17 bases between. Germline loops: CDR1 DFQATT, CDR2 SNEGSKA (reference sequence). About this clonotype itself: Its specificity is unknown.

Transcripts of RNA were the source for amplifying TCR beta CDR3 regions. Following a first-round RT-PCR that used HTBI primers, a second-round multiplex PCR was carried out. Each CDR3 protein is one row after TCRdb ran MiXCR on the multiplex PCR reads. The repertoire consists of 1 million to 1.3 million distinct CDR3 sequences, with less than 45% occurring once and the leading ten covering roughly 10%. This rearrangement joins TRBV20-1 to TRBJ1-1, with a tentative D call TRBD1 (5 bases). Sequencing was carried out using peripheral blood or thyroid tissue (not recorded which). The sequence was obtained from an adult man with Graves' hyperthyroidism. This CDR3 is CSASRRGGRDTEAFF. CDR3 nucleotides: TGCAGTGCTAGTAGGAGGGGAGGACGTGACACTGAAGCTTTCTTT.